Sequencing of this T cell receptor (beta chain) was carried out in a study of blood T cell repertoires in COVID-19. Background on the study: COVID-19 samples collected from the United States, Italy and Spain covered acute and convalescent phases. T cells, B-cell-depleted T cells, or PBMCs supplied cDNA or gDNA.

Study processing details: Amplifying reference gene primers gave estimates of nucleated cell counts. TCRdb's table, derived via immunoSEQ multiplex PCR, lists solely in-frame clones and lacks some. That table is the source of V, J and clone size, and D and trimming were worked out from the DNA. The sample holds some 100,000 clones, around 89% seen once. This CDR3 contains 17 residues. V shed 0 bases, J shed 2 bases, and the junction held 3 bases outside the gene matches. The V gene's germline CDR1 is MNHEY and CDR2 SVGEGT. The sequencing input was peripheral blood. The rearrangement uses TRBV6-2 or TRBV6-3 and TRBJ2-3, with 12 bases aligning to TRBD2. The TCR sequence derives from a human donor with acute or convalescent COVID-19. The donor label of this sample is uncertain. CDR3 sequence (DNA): TGTGCCAGCAGTTACTCTTGGACTAGCGGGATCACAGATACGCAGTATTTT. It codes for CASSYSWTSGITDTQYF.